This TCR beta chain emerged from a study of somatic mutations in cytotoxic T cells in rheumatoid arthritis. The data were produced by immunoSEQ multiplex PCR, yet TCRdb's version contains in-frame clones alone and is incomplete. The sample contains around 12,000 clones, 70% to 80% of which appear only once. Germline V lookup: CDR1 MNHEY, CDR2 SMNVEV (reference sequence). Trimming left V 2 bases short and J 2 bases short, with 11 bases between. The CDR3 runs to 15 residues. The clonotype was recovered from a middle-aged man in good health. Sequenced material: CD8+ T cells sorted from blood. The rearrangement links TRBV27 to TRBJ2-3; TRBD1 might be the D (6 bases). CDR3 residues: CASSLRQASTDTQYF. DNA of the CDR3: TGTGCCAGCAGTTTACGACAGGCCTCCACAGATACGCAGTATTTT.